Sequencing of this T cell receptor beta chain was carried out in a study of graft-versus-host responses after intestinal transplantation. Study-level background: Transplants given to recipients were multivisceral, liver-intestinal, or isolated intestinal. Anti-thymocyte globulin was used for induction in all recipients, who then took tacrolimus and steroids for 3 to 4 years. The study, taken as a whole, reports: Marrow from the recipient contained GvH clones, some of which had appeared first in ileum or blood.

Some clones are missing from TCRdb's copy, which holds only in-frame ones; the method was immunoSEQ multiplex PCR. The sample carries fewer than 50,000 clones, roughly 90% recorded once. Only one count was recorded for this clone. What it binds is not known. The trim removed 7 bases at V and 3 bases at J, leaving 2 bases unmatched. Germline loops: CDR1 SNHLY, CDR2 FYNNEI. The CDR3 is 13 amino acids. The rearrangement links TRBV2 to TRBJ2-1, with 8 nucleotides matching TRBD2. The source of this sequence is a human patient who received an intestinal transplant, so some T cells may come from the graft donor. The sequenced sample was PBMCs, obtained 524 days after transplant. The CDR3 region is CASIAGIYNEQFF. The DNA for the CDR3 is TGTGCCAGCATAGCGGGGATCTACAATGAGCAGTTCTTC.